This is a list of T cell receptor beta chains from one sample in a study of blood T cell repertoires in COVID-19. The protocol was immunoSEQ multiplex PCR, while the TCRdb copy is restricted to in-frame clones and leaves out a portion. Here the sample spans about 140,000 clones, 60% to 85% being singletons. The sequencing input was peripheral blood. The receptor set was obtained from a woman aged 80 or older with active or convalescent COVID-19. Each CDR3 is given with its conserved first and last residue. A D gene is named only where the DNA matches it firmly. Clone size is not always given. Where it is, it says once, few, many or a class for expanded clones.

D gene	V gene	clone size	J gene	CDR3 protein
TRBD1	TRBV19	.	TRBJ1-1	CASSKTGGFTEAFF
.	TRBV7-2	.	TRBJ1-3	CASSRDAGPGNTIYF
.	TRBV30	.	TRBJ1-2	CAWNDRHRRLYGYTF
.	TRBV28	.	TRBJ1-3	CASISGGSSGNTIYF
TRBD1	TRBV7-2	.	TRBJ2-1	CASSFLGTGGNEQFF
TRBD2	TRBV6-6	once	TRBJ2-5	CAARTSGAQETQYF
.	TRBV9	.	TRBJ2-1	CASSQAIGEQFF
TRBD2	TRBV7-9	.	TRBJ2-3	CASSTGLETQYF
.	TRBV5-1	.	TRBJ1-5	CASSLGASNQPQHF
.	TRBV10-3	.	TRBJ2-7	CAISETGPGVSSYEQYF
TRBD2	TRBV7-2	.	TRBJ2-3	CASSPGVAGPLMHF
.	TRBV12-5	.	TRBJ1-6	CASGLALFPGTNSPLHF
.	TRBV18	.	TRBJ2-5	CASSPGQGLQETQYF
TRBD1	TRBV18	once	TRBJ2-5	CASSLQGLGVQETQYF
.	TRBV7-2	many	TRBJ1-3	CASSLASRGARARRGNTIYF
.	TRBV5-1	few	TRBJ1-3	CASSLVAGSGNTIYF
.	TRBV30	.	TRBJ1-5	CAWSVGDTYSNQPQHF
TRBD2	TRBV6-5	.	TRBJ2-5	CASSGGGAEETQYF
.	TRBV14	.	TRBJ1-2	CASSQNQGRYTF
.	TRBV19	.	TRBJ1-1	CASSIVPGMVTEAFF
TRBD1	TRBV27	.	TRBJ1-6	CASSRTQGAPSPLHF
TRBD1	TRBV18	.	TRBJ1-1	CASITGGSEAFF
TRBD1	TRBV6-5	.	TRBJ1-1	CASRDRGSRTEAFF
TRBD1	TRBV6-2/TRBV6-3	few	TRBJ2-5	CASSYSTGDIQETQYF
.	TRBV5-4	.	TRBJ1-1	CASSFTPNTEAFF
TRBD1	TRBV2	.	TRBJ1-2	CASIRQGVGSGYTF
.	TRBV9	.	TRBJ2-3	CASSDRQERSTDTQYF
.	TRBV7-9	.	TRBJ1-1	CASSFGTNTEAFF
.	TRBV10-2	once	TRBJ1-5	CASSAVSNQPQHF